One T cell receptor beta chain is described in this entry. Germline CDR1 and CDR2: SNHLY and FYNNEI. The V end lost 2 bases, the J end lost 5 bases, and 12 bases lay between the germline ends. This CDR3 is 14 amino acids long. These data come from a study of blood T cell repertoires in COVID-19. At the level of the study: Sample material is recorded as cDNA or gDNA derived from T cells, B-cell-depleted T cells, or PBMCs.

Original handling: From reference gene primer amplification, estimates of nucleated cell counts were derived. Profiled with immunoSEQ multiplex PCR; TCRdb holds only in-frame clones, not every one. D and trimming come from the DNA, and the V and J calls and clone size come from that table. The table lists around 63,000 clones, 70% to 75% of them singletons. V gene TRBV2 combines with J gene TRBJ1-2; maybe TRBD1 (5 bases). The sequencing input was peripheral blood. The clonotype comes from a woman between 45 and 65 years old with active or convalescent COVID-19. The DNA for the CDR3 is TGTGCCAGCAGTGAATTAGGGCCAGGGTATGGCTACACCTTC. Translation: CASSELGPGYGYTF.